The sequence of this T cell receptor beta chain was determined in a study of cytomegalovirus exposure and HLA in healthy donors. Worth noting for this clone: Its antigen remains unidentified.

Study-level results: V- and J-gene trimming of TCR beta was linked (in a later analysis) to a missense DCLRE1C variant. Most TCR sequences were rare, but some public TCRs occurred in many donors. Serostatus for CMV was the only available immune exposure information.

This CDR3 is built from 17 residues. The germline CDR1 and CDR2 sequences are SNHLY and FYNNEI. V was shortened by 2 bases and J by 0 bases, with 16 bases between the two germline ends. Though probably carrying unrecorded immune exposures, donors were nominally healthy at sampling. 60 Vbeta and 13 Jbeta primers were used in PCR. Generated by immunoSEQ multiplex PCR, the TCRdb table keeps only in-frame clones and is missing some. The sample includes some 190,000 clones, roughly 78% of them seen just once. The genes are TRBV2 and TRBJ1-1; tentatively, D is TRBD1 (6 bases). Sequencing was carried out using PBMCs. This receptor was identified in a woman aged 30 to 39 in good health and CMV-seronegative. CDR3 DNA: TGTGCCAGCAGTGAAATCGGTCGAGGGGGAATGAACACTGAAGCTTTCTTT. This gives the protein CASSEIGRGGMNTEAFF. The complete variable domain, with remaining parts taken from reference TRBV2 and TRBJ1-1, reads EPEVTQTPSHQVTQMGQEVILRCVPISNHLYFYWYRQILGQKVEFLVSFYNNEISEKSEIFDDQFSVERPDGSNFTLKIRSTKLEDSAMYFCASSEIGRGGMNTEAFFGQGTRLTVV.